A single count supports the clone carrying this T cell receptor (beta chain). This entry belongs to a study of T cell responses to AZD1222 COVID-19 vaccine. The CDR3 spans 15 residues. Germline-derived CDR1 and CDR2 are KGHDR and SFDVKD. V was trimmed by 6 bases and J by 1 base, leaving 12 bases between them. Repertoires were generated with immunoSEQ multiplex PCR, while TCRdb's copy carries only in-frame clones and drops some. The sample lists tens of thousands of clones; 80% were seen once. Material: peripheral blood, obtained on day 0 of AZD1222 vaccination. The chain couples TRBV24-1 to TRBJ1-3; D not certain. The source of this sequence is an adult in good health. CDR3 sequence: CATSPPSGSGNTIYF. For the CDR3, the DNA is TGTGCCACCAGTCCCCCAAGTGGATCTGGAAACACCATATATTTT.